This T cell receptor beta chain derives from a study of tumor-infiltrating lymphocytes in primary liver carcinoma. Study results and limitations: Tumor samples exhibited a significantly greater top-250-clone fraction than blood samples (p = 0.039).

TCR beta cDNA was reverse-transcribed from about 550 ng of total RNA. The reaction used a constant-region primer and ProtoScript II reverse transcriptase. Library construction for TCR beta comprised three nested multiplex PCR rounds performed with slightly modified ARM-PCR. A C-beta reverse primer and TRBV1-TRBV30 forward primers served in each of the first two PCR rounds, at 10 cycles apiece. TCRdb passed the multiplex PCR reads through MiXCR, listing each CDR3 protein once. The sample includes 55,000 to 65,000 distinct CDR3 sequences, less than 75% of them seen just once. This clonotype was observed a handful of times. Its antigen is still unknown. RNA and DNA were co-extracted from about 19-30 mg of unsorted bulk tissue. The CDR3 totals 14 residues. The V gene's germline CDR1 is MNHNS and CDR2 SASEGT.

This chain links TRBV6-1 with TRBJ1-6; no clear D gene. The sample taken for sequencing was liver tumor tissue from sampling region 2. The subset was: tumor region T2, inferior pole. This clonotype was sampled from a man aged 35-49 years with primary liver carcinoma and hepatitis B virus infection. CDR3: CVSSEGESVSPLHF. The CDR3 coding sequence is TGTGTCAGTAGTGAGGGCGAGTCAGTATCACCCCTCCACTTT.